Here is one T cell receptor beta chain with its context. Its antigen is not known. V dropped 3 bases and J dropped 4; count of bases not matched to a gene: 8. CDR3 size: 16 residues. The sample comes from a study of identical twins. Whole-study results and caveats: A partial confounding effect on zero-insertion analyses could come from invariant MAIT and iNKT cells. Weaker excess sharing between twins was seen in beta out-of-frame sequences. Out-of-frame alpha sequences shared by twins were enriched for low generation probability.

TCRdb ran MiXCR on the 5' RACE reads and lists one entry per CDR3 protein. In the table there are 550,000 to 700,000 distinct CDR3 sequences, 9.6% of which are singletons. These data also featured in a second study, about yellow fever vaccine responses in identical twins.

This TCR derives from a young woman in good health. The sequencing sample was made of PBMCs. This sequence joins TRBV12-3 or TRBV12-4 and TRBJ2-7; 11 bases fit TRBD1. The CDR3 DNA is TGTGCCAGCAGTTTTTACCGGACAGGGGGCGGGTACGAGCAGTACTTC. Its protein is CASSFYRTGGGYEQYF.